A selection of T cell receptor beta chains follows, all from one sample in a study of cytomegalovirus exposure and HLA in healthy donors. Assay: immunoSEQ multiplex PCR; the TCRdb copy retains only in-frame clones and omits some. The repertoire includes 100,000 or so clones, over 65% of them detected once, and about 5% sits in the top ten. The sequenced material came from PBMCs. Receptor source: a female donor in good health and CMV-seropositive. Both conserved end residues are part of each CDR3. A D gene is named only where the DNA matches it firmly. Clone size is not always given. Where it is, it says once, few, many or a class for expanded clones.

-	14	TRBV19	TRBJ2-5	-	TGTGCCAGTAGTATTATGGGGGGACAAGAGACCCAGTACTTC	CASSIMGGQETQYF
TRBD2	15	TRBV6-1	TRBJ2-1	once	TGTGCCAGCACCAAAGGGGCTAGCGGGAGTAATGAGCAGTTCTTC	CASTKGASGSNEQFF
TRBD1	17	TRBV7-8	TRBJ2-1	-	TGTGCCAGCAGCTTAGGAAGGACAGGCTTCTCCTACAATGAGCAGTTCTTC	CASSLGRTGFSYNEQFF
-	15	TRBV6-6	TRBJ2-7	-	TGTGCCAGCAGTTACTCGTCAGGTGCCAGGGGCGAGCAGTACTTC	CASSYSSGARGEQYF
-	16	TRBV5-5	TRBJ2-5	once	TGTGCCAGCAGCTCCCTCCCCAGGGGAACCCAAGAGACCCAGTACTTC	CASSSLPRGTQETQYF
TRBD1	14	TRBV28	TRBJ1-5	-	TGTGCCAGCAAACCAGGACAGGGTGGTCAGCCCCAGCATTTT	CASKPGQGGQPQHF
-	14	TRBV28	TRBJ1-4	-	TGTGCCAGCAGTTTTGCAGGGCCTCGGGAAAAACTGTTTTTT	CASSFAGPREKLFF
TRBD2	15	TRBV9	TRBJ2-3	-	TGTGCCAGCAGCCGGCAACTAGCGACTACAGATACGCAGTATTTT	CASSRQLATTDTQYF
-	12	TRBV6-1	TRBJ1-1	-	TGTGCCAGCAGTGAAGCGTCAGTGTTTCCTTTCTTT	CASSEASVFPFF
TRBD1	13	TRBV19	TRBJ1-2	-	TGTGCCAGTAGCCAAACAGGGGAGTATGGCTACACCTTC	CASSQTGEYGYTF
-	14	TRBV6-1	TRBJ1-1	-	TGTGCCAGCAGTGTCCGGGATTTGAACACTGAAGCTTTCTTT	CASSVRDLNTEAFF
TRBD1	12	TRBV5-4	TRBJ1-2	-	TGTGCCAGCAGCCAACAGGGGTGGGGCTACACCTTC	CASSQQGWGYTF
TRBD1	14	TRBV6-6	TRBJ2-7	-	TGTGCCAGCAGCCTTGGACAGGGAAGCCACGAGCAGTACTTC	CASSLGQGSHEQYF
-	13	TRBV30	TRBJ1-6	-	TGTGCCTGGAGTGTACAGGGTAATTCACCCCTCCACTTT	CAWSVQGNSPLHF
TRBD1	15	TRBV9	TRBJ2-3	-	TGTGCCAGCAGCTTCACGGGACAGGGACCAGATACGCAGTATTTT	CASSFTGQGPDTQYF
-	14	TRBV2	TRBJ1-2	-	TGTGCCAGCAGTGAATGGACTACTAACTATGGCTACACCTTC	CASSEWTTNYGYTF
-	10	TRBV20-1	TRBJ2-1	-	TGCAGTGTCCGGTACAATGAGCAGTTCTTC	CSVRYNEQFF
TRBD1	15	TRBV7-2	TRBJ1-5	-	TGTGCCAGCAGCTCTCGGACAGGGGACAATCAGCCCCAGCATTTT	CASSSRTGDNQPQHF
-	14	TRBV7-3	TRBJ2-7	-	TGTGCCAGCAGCTTAACTGCGGGCTCCTACGAGCAGTACTTC	CASSLTAGSYEQYF
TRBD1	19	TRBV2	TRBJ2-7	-	TGTGCCAGCAGCGTTTCCGGGACAGGCGCCGGGATGGGAACCTACGAGCAGTACTTC	CASSVSGTGAGMGTYEQYF